The next 24 T cell receptor beta chains were all read from a single sample in a study of shared clonotypes between healthy human individuals. Generated by immunoSEQ multiplex PCR, the TCRdb table keeps only in-frame clones and is missing some. The sample includes about 770,000 clones, approximately 77% of them seen just once. The specimen sequenced was memory CD4+ T cells sorted from blood. As to subset: CD45RA-negative fraction. These receptor sequences come from a woman in her 30s in good health.

This clone has more than one count but fewer than ten. The chain combines TRBV27 with TRBJ2-2, with D possibly being TRBD2 (6 bases). There are 16 residues in the CDR3. Trimming took off 3 bases at V and 5 bases at J, with 16 bases between the two ends. Looked up from germline, CDR1 is MNHEY and CDR2 is SMNVEV (reference sequence). CDR3 protein: CASSFLGGWGTGELFF. CDR3 in DNA: TGTGCCAGCAGTTTTTTGGGGGGTTGGGGAACCGGGGAGCTGTTTTTT.

The V call is TRBV10-3, the J call TRBJ2-5, with TRBD2 matching over 7 bases. V was pared by 3 bases and J by 2 bases, with 3 bases of the junction left unmatched. CDR1 is ENHRY and CDR2 is SYGVKD in the germline V gene. The CDR3 has 14 amino acids. CDR3 sequence: CAISDMGGQETQYF. The DNA of the CDR3 is TGTGCCATCAGTGATATGGGGGGGCAAGAGACCCAGTACTTC.

The rearrangement uses TRBV30 and TRBJ1-3, with D perhaps TRBD1 (6 bases). The CDR3 totals 13 residues. Germline V gene sequence: CDR1 GTSNPN, CDR2 SVGIG (reference sequence). The ends were cut back, 3 bases at V and 3 bases at J, with 9 bases in the middle. CDR3 loop: CAWRTGIGNTIYF. CDR3 DNA sequence: TGTGCCTGGAGAACAGGGATTGGAAACACCATATATTTT.

The chain uses TRBV21-1 and TRBJ2-7. TRBV21-1 is flagged as a pseudogene. This CDR3 is 15 amino acids long. CDR3 region: CASSKAGVGSYEQYF. The CDR3 nucleotides are TGTGCCAGCAGCAAAGCGGGGGTGGGTTCCTACGAGCAGTACTTC.

This sequence joins TRBV28 and TRBJ2-7; 8 nucleotides align to TRBD1. CDR1 is MDHEN and CDR2 is SYDVKM in the germline V gene. V gave up 6 bases and J gave up 2 bases; unmatched junction bases: 9. CDR3 length: 15 amino acids. The chain's CDR3 is CASSKPGQDTYEQYF. CDR3 bases: TGTGCCAGCAGCAAGCCGGGACAGGATACCTACGAGCAGTACTTC.

V is TRBV11-2 and J is TRBJ1-3, with D hard to call. Trimming removed 2 bases at V and 6 bases at J, with 8 bases between. The length of the CDR3 is 13 residues. Germline V gene sequence: CDR1 SGHAT, CDR2 FQNNGV. This CDR3 is CASSLSIENTIYF. CDR3 coding DNA: TGTGCCAGCAGCTTAAGCATAGAAAACACCATATATTTT.

The chain links TRBV5-4 to TRBJ1-1; D call uncertain. This CDR3 comprises 13 residues. In germline, CDR1 is SGHNT, CDR2 YYREEE (reference sequence). The germline V and J ends were trimmed by 3 bases and 0 bases, with 6 bases remaining between them. Here the CDR3 reads CASSSTVNTEAFF. The DNA for the CDR3 is TGTGCCAGCAGCTCGACGGTGAACACTGAAGCTTTCTTT.

The J gene is TRBJ1-1, the V gene TRBV28, with D tentatively TRBD1 (5 bases). Germline CDR1 and CDR2: MDHEN and SYDVKM. This CDR3 is built from 17 residues. Between the trimmed V and J ends, which lost 2 bases and 5 bases, there was a span of 21 bases. The CDR3 protein is CASSLVGRVRYGTEAFF. CDR3 DNA: TGTGCCAGCAGTTTAGTGGGCAGGGTCAGATACGGAACTGAAGCTTTCTTT. The entire variable domain, with the rest obtained from reference TRBV28 and TRBJ1-1, is as follows: DVKVTQSSRYLVKRTGEKVFLECVQDMDHENMFWYRQDPGLGLRLIYFSYDVKMKEKGDIPEGYSVSREKKERFSLILESASTNQTSMYLCASSLVGRVRYGTEAFFGQGTRLTVV.

About this clone: It differs at one base from a far larger clone, so likely a read error. V and J are TRBV6-5 and TRBJ1-1; 8 nucleotides agree with TRBD1. Germline values: CDR1 MNHEY, CDR2 SVGAGI. The CDR3 extends over 11 amino acids. The CDR3 spells CVSRRQGRAFF. CDR3 nucleotides: TGTGTCAGCAGACGACAGGGGAGAGCTTTCTTT.

This clone appeared many times. CDR3 nucleotides: TGTGCCAGTACGACTAGTTCACGCTACAATGAGCAGTTCTTC. Its protein product is CASTTSSRYNEQFF. The chain links TRBV19 to TRBJ2-1, with a tentative D call TRBD2 (6 bases). The germline V and J ends were trimmed by 7 bases and 3 bases, with 13 bases remaining between them. The germline V gene encodes CDR1 LNHDA and CDR2 SQIVND (reference sequence). CDR3 size: 14 residues.

The chain couples TRBV7-9 to TRBJ2-1; 7 nucleotides line up with TRBD2. V shed 8 bases and J 0 bases; nucleotides not matched to a gene: 10. Germline assignment: CDR1 SEHNR and CDR2 FQNEAQ (reference sequence). This CDR3 contains 16 residues. The CDR3 DNA is TGTGCCAGCGAAACCGAAGCGGGGAGCTCCTACAATGAGCAGTTCTTC. Translated: CASETEAGSSYNEQFF.

This chain links TRBV28 with TRBJ2-7, with D maybe TRBD2 (6 bases). From germline, CDR1 is MDHEN and CDR2 SYDVKM. The CDR3 runs to 13 residues. The V end was cut by 3 bases, the J end by 3 bases, with 9 bases between. CDR3 loop: CASSFSDYYEQYF. CDR3 in DNA: TGTGCCAGCAGTTTCTCGGACTACTACGAGCAGTACTTC.

The genes are TRBV19 and TRBJ2-5; 10 bases align to TRBD2. This CDR3 has 16 amino acids. The junction had 9 bases not matched to a gene; V was cut back by 3 bases and J by 5 bases. Germline V gives CDR1 LNHDA, CDR2 SQIVND (reference sequence). The chain's CDR3 is CASSISLAGVWETQYF. The CDR3 DNA reads TGTGCCAGTAGTATCTCCCTAGCGGGAGTTTGGGAGACCCAGTACTTC.

This clone showed up just a few times. This chain connects TRBV5-4 to TRBJ2-5, with D perhaps matching TRBD2 (5 bases). The germline V gene encodes CDR1 SGHNT and CDR2 YYREEE (reference sequence). The CDR3 length is 15 residues. V gave up 0 bases and J gave up 2 bases, with 11 bases separating them. The CDR3 region is CASSLGFGIQETQYF. In DNA, the CDR3 is TGTGCCAGCAGCTTGGGTTTCGGGATTCAAGAGACCCAGTACTTC.

There are a few counts of this clone. J is TRBJ1-5 and V is TRBV30; no reliable D call. V dropped 5 bases and J dropped 4 bases, with 12 bases sitting between them. The CDR3 spans 13 residues. CDR1 is GTSNPN, CDR2 SVGIG, per germline (reference sequence). The CDR3 DNA sequence: TGTGCCTGGGGTGCAGGCGGTAATCAGCCCCAGCATTTT. This translates into CAWGAGGNQPQHF.

The CDR3: CAWTGDNEQFF. The CDR3 DNA sequence: TGTGCCTGGACTGGGGACAATGAGCAGTTCTTC. This sequence joins TRBV30 and TRBJ2-1; unclear D gene. Germline assignment: CDR1 GTSNPN and CDR2 SVGIG (reference sequence). V was shortened by 4 bases and J by 5 bases, with 6 bases between the two germline ends. The CDR3 loop spans 11 amino acids.

V gene TRBV11-2 combines with J gene TRBJ2-1; perhaps TRBD2 as D (6 bases). CDR3 size: 14 residues. Trimming removed 4 bases at V and 9 bases at J, with 16 bases between. Germline V gene sequence: CDR1 SGHAT, CDR2 FQNNGV. CDR3: CASSSMTSDGEQFF. CDR3 sequence (DNA): TGTGCCAGCAGCTCAATGACTAGTGATGGTGAGCAGTTCTTC. The full variable domain, its missing parts supplied by reference TRBV11-2 and TRBJ2-1, is EAGVAQSPRYKIIEKRQSVAFWCNPISGHATLYWYQQILGQGPKLLIQFQNNGVVDDSQLPKDRFSAERLKGVDSTLKIQPAKLEDSAVYLCASSSMTSDGEQFFGPGTRLTVL.

This clone was detected a few times. The chain is built from TRBV5-1 and TRBJ1-3, with TRBD1 identical over 8 bases. CDR1 and CDR2 (germline): SGHRS, YFSETQ. The CDR3 consists of 16 residues. J lost 0 bases, V lost 3 bases, and 5 bases had no gene match. CDR3 sequence (DNA): TGCGCCAGCAGCTGGGACAGGAGTAACTCTGGAAACACCATATATTTT. This gives the protein CASSWDRSNSGNTIYF.

J is TRBJ1-1 and V is TRBV5-4; 9 bases map to TRBD1. CDR1 is SGHNT, CDR2 YYREEE, per germline (reference sequence). This CDR3 region has 16 residues. V trimming: 4 bases; J trimming: 1 base; junction bases outside the gene matches: 8. CDR3: CASSPNAGQGNTEAFF. The CDR3 nucleotides read TGTGCCAGCAGCCCGAATGCGGGACAGGGGAACACTGAAGCTTTCTTT.

This clone has at least ten counts. The chain couples TRBV27 to TRBJ2-2; 8 nucleotides line up with TRBD2. With 2 bases clipped from V and 7 bases from J, the junction kept 12 bases outside the gene matches. Germline V gene lookup returns CDR1 MNHEY and CDR2 SMNVEV (reference sequence). There are 17 residues in the CDR3. CDR3 in amino acids: CASSLPPPGLEVGELFF. The CDR3 bases are TGTGCCAGCAGTTTACCCCCCCCGGGACTAGAGGTCGGGGAGCTGTTTTTT.

This clone was picked up one time. This chain links TRBV2 with TRBJ1-1; 9 nucleotides agree with TRBD1. CDR3 length: 14 residues. The V gene end was trimmed by 5 bases and the J gene end by 4 bases; junction bases not matched to a gene: 5. Germline V gives CDR1 SNHLY, CDR2 FYNNEI. CDR3 bases: TGTGCCAGCAGTCGGGACAGGGAGGCCACTGAAGCTTTCTTT. Its protein is CASSRDREATEAFF.

The CDR3 region is CASSDLPGLTPTDTQYF. The CDR3 coding sequence is TGTGCCAGCTCAGACTTACCGGGACTAACGCCCACAGATACGCAGTATTTT. The chain is built from TRBV18 and TRBJ2-3, with 7 positions matching TRBD2. CDR3 length: 17 residues. V was clipped by 5 bases and J by 2 bases; unmatched bases: 13. The germline gives CDR1 KGHSH, CDR2 LQKENI.

The chain combines TRBV7-2 with TRBJ2-3, with no clear D. The V end lost 8 bases, the J end lost 4 bases, and 16 bases lay between the germline ends. The CDR3 is 14 amino acids. The germline V gene encodes CDR1 SGHTA and CDR2 FQGNSA. CDR3 coding DNA: TGTGCCAGCCGGGTGGGCGTCCTAGCAGATACGCAGTATTTT. It is translated as CASRVGVLADTQYF.

A single count supports this clone. The chain carries TRBV28 and TRBJ2-7; no clear D gene. The CDR3 has 14 amino acids. The germline V gene has CDR1 MDHEN and CDR2 SYDVKM. Trimming stripped 2 bases from V and 1 base from J, with 9 bases between. CDR3 DNA sequence: TGTGCCAGCAGTTTAACGGGCTTGTCCTACGAGCAGTACTTC. Its protein product is CASSLTGLSYEQYF.